The TCR beta chain described here comes from a study of blood T cell repertoires in COVID-19. Here immunoSEQ multiplex PCR was the method, and the copy in TCRdb shows in-frame clones only, minus some. The repertoire has approximately 400,000 clones, approximately 88% of them found once; the top ten carry about 12%. Per the germline V gene, CDR1 is GTSNPN and CDR2 is SVGIG (reference sequence). This CDR3 comprises 11 residues. V shed 7 bases and J shed 0 bases, with 6 bases lying between them. Material: peripheral blood. The TCR was taken from a woman aged 50 to 60 with COVID-19, enrolled during active disease. The V and J genes are TRBV30 and TRBJ1-1; D ambiguous. The CDR3 protein is CASRVNTEAFF. For the CDR3, the DNA is TGTGCCTCCCGGGTGAACACTGAAGCTTTCTTT. The variable domain in full, completed from reference TRBV30 and TRBJ1-1, reads SQTIHQWPATLVQPVGSPLSLECTVEGTSNPNLYWYRQAAGRGLQLLFYSVGIGQISSEVPQNLSASRPQDRQFILSSKKLLLSDSGFYLCASRVNTEAFFGQGTRLTVV.